This T cell receptor beta chain came from a study of cytomegalovirus exposure and HLA in healthy donors. Amplification used 60 Vbeta primers and 13 Jbeta primers. Some clones are missing from TCRdb's copy, which holds only in-frame ones; the method was immunoSEQ multiplex PCR. In the table there are roughly 140,000 clones, nearly 80% of which are singletons. The CDR3 is made up of 13 amino acids. The germline CDR1 and CDR2 sequences are LNHDA and SQIVND (reference sequence). The V end was cut by 9 bases, the J end by 0 bases, with 11 bases between. This chain joins TRBV19 and TRBJ1-1, with a tentative D call TRBD1 (5 bases). Sequencing was performed on PBMCs. This receptor was obtained from a male donor in good health and CMV-seronegative. The CDR3 region is CASAPRVNTEAFF. The CDR3 DNA follows: TGTGCCAGCGCCCCCAGGGTGAACACTGAAGCTTTCTTT. Using reference TRBV19 and TRBJ1-1 for the parts outside the CDR3, the full variable domain is DGGITQSPKYLFRKEGQNVTLSCEQNLNHDAMYWYRQDPGQGLRLIYYSQIVNDFQKGDIAEGYSVSREKKESFPLTVTSAQKNPTAFYLCASAPRVNTEAFFGQGTRLTVV.